The 10 T cell receptor beta chains given below trace back to one sample, sequenced in a study of cytomegalovirus exposure and HLA in healthy donors. Researchers ran the PCR with 60 Vbeta and 13 Jbeta primers. Profiling relied on immunoSEQ multiplex PCR, and the TCRdb table lists in-frame clones only, not all of them. The table includes about 140,000 clones, about 86% detected once. The source material was PBMCs. These receptors were obtained from a man aged 40-50 years in good health and CMV-seropositive.

V and J are TRBV30 and TRBJ1-1; D is ambiguous. The CDR3 loop spans 10 amino acids. Per the germline V gene, CDR1 is GTSNPN and CDR2 is SVGIG (reference sequence). Trimming cost V 8 bases and J 5 bases, with 9 bases left between them. The CDR3 spells CAVRRTEAFF. The DNA for the CDR3 is TGTGCCGTGAGGAGAACTGAAGCTTTCTTT.

CDR3 residues: CSVEGGVTEAFF. The CDR3 region has the DNA TGCAGCGTTGAAGGGGGGGTCACTGAAGCTTTCTTT. The chain recombines TRBV29-1 with TRBJ1-1; possibly TRBD1 for D (5 bases). Germline V CDR1 and CDR2: SQVTM, ANQGSEA. Trimming removed 1 base at V and 4 bases at J, with 7 bases between. This CDR3 has 12 amino acids.

The gene calls are TRBV5-1 and TRBJ2-7; a weak D match, TRBD1 (6 bases). V lost 0 bases, J lost 6 bases, and 10 bases lay in between. The length of the CDR3 is 13 residues. CDR1 SGHRS and CDR2 YFSETQ come from the germline V gene. The CDR3 reads CASSLGQAPEQYF. The CDR3, as DNA: TGCGCCAGCAGCTTGGGACAGGCCCCCGAGCAGTACTTC.

This clone has only one observation. CDR3 protein: CASNPRVSSYEQYF. As DNA, the CDR3 is TGTGCCAGCAACCCGAGGGTCTCCTCCTACGAGCAGTACTTC. The chain recombines TRBV27 with TRBJ2-5; tentative D call: TRBD2 (5 bases). The J call may be mistaken, given a closer DNA end match to TRBJ2-7. There are 14 residues in the CDR3. Germline CDR1 MNHEY, CDR2 SMNVEV (reference sequence).

The chain couples TRBV11-2 to TRBJ2-2, with a tentative D call TRBD2 (6 bases). The CDR3 contains 15 residues. The V end was cut by 1 base, the J end by 1 base, with 7 bases between. The germline CDR1 and CDR2 sequences are SGHAT and FQNNGV. The CDR3 nucleotides read TGTGCCAGCAGCTTAGCGGGAGAGAACACCGGGGAGCTGTTTTTT. Amino acids: CASSLAGENTGELFF.

Remarks on this clone: At the DNA level, this CDR3 is encoded by other sequences in the same sample as well. The genes are TRBV30 and TRBJ2-5; 8 bases line up with TRBD2. The CDR3 totals 14 residues. Looked up from germline, CDR1 is GTSNPN and CDR2 is SVGIG (reference sequence). The V gene end was trimmed by 0 bases and the J gene end by 4 bases; junction bases not matched to a gene: 4. The CDR3 region has the DNA TGTGCCTGGAGTGTAAGCGCGGGAGGAGAGACCCAGTACTTC. As protein: CAWSVSAGGETQYF.

The J gene is TRBJ1-2, the V gene TRBV7-2; 7 bases fit TRBD1. V trimming: 5 bases; J trimming: 0 bases; junction bases outside the gene matches: 9. The CDR3 is 16 amino acids. CDR1 is SGHTA and CDR2 is FQGNSA in the germline V gene. The CDR3 region is CASSVLRDRPNYGYTF. CDR3 DNA: TGTGCCAGCAGCGTGCTAAGGGACAGACCTAACTATGGCTACACCTTC.

The V gene is TRBV19, the J gene TRBJ1-3; D is undetermined. Germline loops: CDR1 LNHDA, CDR2 SQIVND (reference sequence). Trimming stripped 8 bases from V and 3 bases from J, with 11 bases between. The CDR3 runs to 13 residues. The CDR3 region is CASQITVGNTIYF. The CDR3 nucleotides read TGTGCCAGTCAGATCACCGTTGGAAACACCATATATTTT.

This rearrangement joins TRBV2 to TRBJ2-7; D possibly corresponds to TRBD2 (5 bases). Germline lookup yields CDR1 SNHLY and CDR2 FYNNEI. The CDR3 length is 12 residues. Trimming removed 5 bases from V and 3 bases from J, with 8 bases in between. The CDR3 loop reads CASSSRGYEQYF. The CDR3 DNA sequence: TGTGCCAGCAGTAGTCGGGGCTACGAGCAGTACTTC.

The rearrangement links TRBV5-6 to TRBJ2-1, with TRBD1 as a possible D gene (6 bases). The CDR3 sequence is 15 residues long. V dropped 4 bases and J dropped 6 bases, with 17 bases sitting between them. The germline V gene has CDR1 SGHDT and CDR2 YYEEEE. The CDR3 DNA is TGTGCCAGCAGCCCCCCGGGCTACAGGGTCAATGAGCAGTTCTTC. The encoded protein is CASSPPGYRVNEQFF.